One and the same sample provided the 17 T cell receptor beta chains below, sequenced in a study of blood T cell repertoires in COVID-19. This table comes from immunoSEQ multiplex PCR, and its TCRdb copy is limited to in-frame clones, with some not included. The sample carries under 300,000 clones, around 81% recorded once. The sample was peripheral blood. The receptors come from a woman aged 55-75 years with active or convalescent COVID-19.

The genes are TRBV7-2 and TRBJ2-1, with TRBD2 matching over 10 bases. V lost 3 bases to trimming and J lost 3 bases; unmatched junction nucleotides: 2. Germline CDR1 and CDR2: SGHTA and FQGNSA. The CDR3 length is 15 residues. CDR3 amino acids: CASSFVAGGYNEQFF. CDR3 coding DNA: TGTGCCAGCAGCTTTGTAGCGGGGGGCTACAATGAGCAGTTCTTC.

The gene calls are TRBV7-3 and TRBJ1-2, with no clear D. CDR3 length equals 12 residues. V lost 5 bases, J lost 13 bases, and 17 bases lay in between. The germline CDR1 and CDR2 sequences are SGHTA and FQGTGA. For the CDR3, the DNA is TGTGCCAGCAGCGACAACGCCGCCGGGGTCACCTTC. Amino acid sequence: CASSDNAAGVTF.

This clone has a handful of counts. CDR3 residues: CASSFHRDSPMNTEAFF. CDR3 nucleotides: TGTGCCAGCAGTTTCCACCGGGACAGCCCTATGAACACTGAAGCTTTCTTT. The chain combines TRBV7-9 with TRBJ1-1; 7 positions agree with TRBD1. J lost 0 bases, V lost 6 bases, and 13 bases had no gene match. CDR3 length equals 17 residues. Looked up from germline, CDR1 is SEHNR and CDR2 is FQNEAQ (reference sequence).

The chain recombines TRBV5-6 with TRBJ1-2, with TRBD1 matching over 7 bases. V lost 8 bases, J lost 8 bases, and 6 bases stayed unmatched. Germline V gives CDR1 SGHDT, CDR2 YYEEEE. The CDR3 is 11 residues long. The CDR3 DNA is TGTGCCAGTAACAGGGGTGGAGGCTACACCTTC. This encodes CASNRGGGYTF. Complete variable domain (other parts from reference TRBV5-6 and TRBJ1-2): DAGVTQSPTHLIKTRGQQVTLRCSPKSGHDTVSWYQQALGQGPQFIFQYYEEEERQRGNFPDRFSGHQFPNYSSELNVNALLLGDSALYLCASNRGGGYTFGSGTRLTVV.

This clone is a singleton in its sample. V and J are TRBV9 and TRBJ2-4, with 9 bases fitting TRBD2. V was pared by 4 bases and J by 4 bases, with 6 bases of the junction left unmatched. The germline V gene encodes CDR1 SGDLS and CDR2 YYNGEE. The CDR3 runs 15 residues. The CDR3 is CASSSSGTLKNIQYF. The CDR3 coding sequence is TGTGCCAGCAGCTCTAGCGGGACCCTTAAAAACATTCAGTACTTC.

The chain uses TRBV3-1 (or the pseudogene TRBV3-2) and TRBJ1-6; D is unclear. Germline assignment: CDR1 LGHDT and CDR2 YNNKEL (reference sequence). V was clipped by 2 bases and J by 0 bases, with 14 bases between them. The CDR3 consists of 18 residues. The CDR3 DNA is TGTGCCAGCAGCCAACTCCACCGATCTAGCTCCTATAATTCACCCCTCCACTTT. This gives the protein CASSQLHRSSSYNSPLHF.

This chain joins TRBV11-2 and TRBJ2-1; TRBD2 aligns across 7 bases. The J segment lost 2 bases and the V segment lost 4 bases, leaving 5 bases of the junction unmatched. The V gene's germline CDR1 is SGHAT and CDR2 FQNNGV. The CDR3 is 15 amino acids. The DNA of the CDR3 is TGTGCCAGCAGCTGGGAGCGGGGCCCCTACAATGAGCAGTTCTTC. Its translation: CASSWERGPYNEQFF.

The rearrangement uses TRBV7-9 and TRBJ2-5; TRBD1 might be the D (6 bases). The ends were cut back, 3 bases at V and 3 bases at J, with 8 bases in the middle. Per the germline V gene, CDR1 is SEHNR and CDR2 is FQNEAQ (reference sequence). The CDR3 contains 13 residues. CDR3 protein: CASSFTGKETQYF. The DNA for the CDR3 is TGTGCCAGCAGCTTCACAGGGAAAGAGACCCAGTACTTC.

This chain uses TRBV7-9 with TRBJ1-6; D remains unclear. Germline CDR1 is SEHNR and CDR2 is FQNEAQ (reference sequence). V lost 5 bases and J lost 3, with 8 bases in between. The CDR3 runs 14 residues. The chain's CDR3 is CASSRDIYNSPLHF. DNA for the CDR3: TGTGCCAGCAGCCGGGATATCTATAATTCACCCCTCCACTTT.

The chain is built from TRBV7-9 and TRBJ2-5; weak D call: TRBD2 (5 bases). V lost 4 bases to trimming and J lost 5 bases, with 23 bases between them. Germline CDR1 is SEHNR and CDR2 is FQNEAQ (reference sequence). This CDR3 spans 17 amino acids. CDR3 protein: CASSSGRRTAVGETQYF. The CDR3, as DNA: TGTGCCAGCAGCTCGGGGAGACGGACGGCAGTTGGGGAGACCCAGTACTTC.

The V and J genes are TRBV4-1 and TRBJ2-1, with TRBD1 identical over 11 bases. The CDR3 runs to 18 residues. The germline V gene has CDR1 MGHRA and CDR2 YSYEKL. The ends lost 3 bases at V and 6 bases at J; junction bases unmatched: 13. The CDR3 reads CASSHHHPGQGEINEQFF. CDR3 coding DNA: TGCGCCAGCAGCCACCACCACCCGGGACAGGGGGAAATCAATGAGCAGTTCTTC.

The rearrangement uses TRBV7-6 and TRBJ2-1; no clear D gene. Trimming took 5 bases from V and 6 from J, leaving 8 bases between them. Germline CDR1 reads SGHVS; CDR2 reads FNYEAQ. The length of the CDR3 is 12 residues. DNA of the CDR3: TGTGCCAGCAGCCTCCCGTTCAATGAGCAGTTCTTC. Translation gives CASSLPFNEQFF.

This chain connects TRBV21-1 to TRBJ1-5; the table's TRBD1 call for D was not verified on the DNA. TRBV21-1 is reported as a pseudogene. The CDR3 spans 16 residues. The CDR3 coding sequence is TGTGCCAGCAGACCAATCGACAGGGTAAGAGGGCAGCCCCAGCATTTT. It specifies CASRPIDRVRGQPQHF.

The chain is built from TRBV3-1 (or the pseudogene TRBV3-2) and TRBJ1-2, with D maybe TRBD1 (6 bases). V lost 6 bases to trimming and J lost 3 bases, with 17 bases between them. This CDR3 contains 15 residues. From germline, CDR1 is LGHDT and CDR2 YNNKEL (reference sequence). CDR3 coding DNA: TGTGCCAGCAGTGGGATGGGGGCAATCTACTATGGCTACACCTTC. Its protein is CASSGMGAIYYGYTF.

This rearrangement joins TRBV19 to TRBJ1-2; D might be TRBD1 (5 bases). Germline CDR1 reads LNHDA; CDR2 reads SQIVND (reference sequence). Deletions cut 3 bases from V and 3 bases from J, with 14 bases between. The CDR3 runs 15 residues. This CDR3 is CASSIGRASDYGYTF. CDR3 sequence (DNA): TGTGCCAGTAGTATCGGCAGGGCAAGTGACTATGGCTACACCTTC.

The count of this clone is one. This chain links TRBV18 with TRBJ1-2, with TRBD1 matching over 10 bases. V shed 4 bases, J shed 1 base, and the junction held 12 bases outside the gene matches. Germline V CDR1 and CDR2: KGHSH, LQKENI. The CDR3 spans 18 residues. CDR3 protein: CASSQRGQGVGSNYGYTF. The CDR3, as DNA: TGTGCCAGCTCACAGCGCGGACAGGGGGTTGGGAGTAACTATGGCTACACCTTC. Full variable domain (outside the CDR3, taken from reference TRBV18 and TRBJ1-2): NAGVMQNPRHLVRRRGQEARLRCSPMKGHSHVYWYRQLPEEGLKFMVYLQKENIIDESGMPKERFSAEFPKEGPSILRIQQVVRGDSAAYFCASSQRGQGVGSNYGYTFGSGTRLTVV.

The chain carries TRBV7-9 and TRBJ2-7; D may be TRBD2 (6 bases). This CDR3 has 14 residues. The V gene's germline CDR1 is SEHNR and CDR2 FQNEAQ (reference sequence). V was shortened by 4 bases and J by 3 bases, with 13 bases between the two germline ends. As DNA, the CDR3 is TGTGCCAGCAGCTCAACGGGACTGAGCTACGAGCAGTACTTC. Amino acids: CASSSTGLSYEQYF.